The sequence of this T cell receptor beta chain was determined in a study of early T cells in non-severe SARS-CoV-2 infection. Across the study: The sequenced material was bulk RNA from unsorted whole blood, and its chains were unpaired.

This clonotype has just a few counts. TCRdb used MiXCR to reprocess the 5' RACE reads, holding one entry per CDR3 protein. The table records about 77,000 distinct CDR3 sequences, roughly an eighth of them present only once. This clonotype was obtained from an adult who was a healthcare worker with PCR-confirmed SARS-CoV-2 infection or an uninfected control (not recorded which). The donor label of this sample is uncertain. The sequencing used whole blood, collected at baseline.

CDR3 loop: CASSHRTDNTDTQYF. As DNA, the CDR3 is TGTGCCAGCAGCCACCGGACTGATAACACAGATACGCAGTATTTT. The chain is built from TRBV5-5 and TRBJ2-3, with a possible D match to TRBD2 (5 bases). Germline V lookup: CDR1 SGHKS, CDR2 YYEKEE (reference sequence). V was trimmed by 4 bases and J by 2 bases, leaving 14 bases between them. This CDR3 has 15 amino acids. The entire variable domain, with the rest obtained from reference TRBV5-5 and TRBJ2-3, is as follows: DAGVTQSPTHLIKTRGQQVTLRCSPISGHKSVSWYQQVLGQGPQFIFQYYEKEERGRGNFPDRFSARQFPNYSSELNVNALLLGDSALYLCASSHRTDNTDTQYFGPGTRLTVL.